The subject of this entry is one T cell receptor (beta chain). This CDR3 spans 16 amino acids. Germline V CDR1 and CDR2: SGHRS, YFSETQ. Trimming pared 0 bases from V and 2 bases from J, leaving 14 bases between. Authors' processing steps: Estimates of nucleated cell counts were drawn from the amplification of reference gene primers. Clones were sequenced by immunoSEQ multiplex PCR, and TCRdb holds only the in-frame ones, with some missing. V, J and clone size reflect that table, while D and trimming were determined from the DNA. The sample has 300,000 to 350,000 clones, approximately 87% seen once. These data originate in a study of blood T cell repertoires in COVID-19. Background on the study: Sites in the United States, Italy and Spain provided acute and convalescent COVID-19 samples.

Sequenced material: peripheral blood. The origin of this receptor is a woman between 45 and 65 years old with COVID-19, enrolled during active disease. The gene calls are TRBV5-1 and TRBJ2-5, with D tentatively TRBD2 (6 bases). CDR3 DNA: TGCGCCAGCAGCTTGGCCCCAGCGGGCAAACAAGAGACCCAGTACTTC. Translating gives CASSLAPAGKQETQYF.